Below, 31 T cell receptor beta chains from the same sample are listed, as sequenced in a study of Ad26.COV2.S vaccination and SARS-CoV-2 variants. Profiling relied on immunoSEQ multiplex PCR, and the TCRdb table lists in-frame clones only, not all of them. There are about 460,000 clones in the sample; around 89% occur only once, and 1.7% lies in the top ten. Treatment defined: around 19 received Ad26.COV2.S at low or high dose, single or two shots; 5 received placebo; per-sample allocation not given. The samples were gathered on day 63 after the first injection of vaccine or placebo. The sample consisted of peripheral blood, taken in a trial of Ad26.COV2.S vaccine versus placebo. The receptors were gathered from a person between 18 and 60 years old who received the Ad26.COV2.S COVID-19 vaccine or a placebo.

The CDR3 reads CASSLSPLRRGNEQFF. For the CDR3, the DNA is TGTGCCAGCAGTTTATCACCCCTCCGCCGTGGGAATGAGCAGTTCTTC. V is TRBV27 and J is TRBJ2-1; D not resolved. The CDR3 length is 16 residues. V shed 0 bases and J shed 7 bases, with 16 bases lying between them. CDR1 MNHEY and CDR2 SMNVEV come from the germline V gene (reference sequence).

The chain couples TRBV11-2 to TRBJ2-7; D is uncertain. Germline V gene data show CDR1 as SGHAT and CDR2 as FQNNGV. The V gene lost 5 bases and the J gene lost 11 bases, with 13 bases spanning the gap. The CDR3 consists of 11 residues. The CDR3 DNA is TGTGCCAGCAGCCTCCAAACCCCCGAGTACTTC. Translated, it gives CASSLQTPEYF.

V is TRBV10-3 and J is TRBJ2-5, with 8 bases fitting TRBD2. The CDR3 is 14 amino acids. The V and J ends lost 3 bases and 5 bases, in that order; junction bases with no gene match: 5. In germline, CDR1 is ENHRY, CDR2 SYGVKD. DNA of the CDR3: TGTGCCATCAGTGACTCAGCGGGAGCTGAGACCCAGTACTTC. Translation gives CAISDSAGAETQYF.

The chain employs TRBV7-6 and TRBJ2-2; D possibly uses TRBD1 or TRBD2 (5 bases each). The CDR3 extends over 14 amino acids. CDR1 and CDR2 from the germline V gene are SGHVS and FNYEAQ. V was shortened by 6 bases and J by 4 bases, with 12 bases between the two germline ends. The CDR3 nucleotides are TGTGCCAGCAGACGGGACGGCGGCACCGGGGAGCTGTTTTTT. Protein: CASRRDGGTGELFF.

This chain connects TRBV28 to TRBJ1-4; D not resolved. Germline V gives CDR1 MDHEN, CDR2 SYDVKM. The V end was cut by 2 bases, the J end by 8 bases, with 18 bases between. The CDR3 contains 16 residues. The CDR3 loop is CASSLLGGAMGEKLFF. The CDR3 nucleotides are TGTGCCAGCAGTTTACTCGGCGGAGCAATGGGGGAAAAACTGTTTTTT.

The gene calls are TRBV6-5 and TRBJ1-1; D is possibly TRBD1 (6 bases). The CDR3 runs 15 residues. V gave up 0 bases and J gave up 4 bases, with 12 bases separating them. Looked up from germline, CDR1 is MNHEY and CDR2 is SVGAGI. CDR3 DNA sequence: TGTGCCAGCAGTTACTCGGCAGGGGCACTCACTGAAGCTTTCTTT. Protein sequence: CASSYSAGALTEAFF.

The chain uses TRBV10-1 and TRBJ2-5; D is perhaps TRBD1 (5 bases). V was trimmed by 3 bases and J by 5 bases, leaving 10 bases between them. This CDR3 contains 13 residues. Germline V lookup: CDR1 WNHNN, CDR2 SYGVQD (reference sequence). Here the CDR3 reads CASSDRVGETQYF. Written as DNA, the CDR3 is TGCGCCAGCAGTGACAGGGTTGGGGAGACCCAGTACTTC.

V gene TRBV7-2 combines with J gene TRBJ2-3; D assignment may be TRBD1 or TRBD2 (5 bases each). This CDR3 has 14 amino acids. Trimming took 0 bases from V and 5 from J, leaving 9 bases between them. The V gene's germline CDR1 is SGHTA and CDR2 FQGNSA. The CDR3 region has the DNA TGTGCCAGCAGCTTAGCCAATGGGGGAGATACGCAGTATTTT. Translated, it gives CASSLANGGDTQYF.

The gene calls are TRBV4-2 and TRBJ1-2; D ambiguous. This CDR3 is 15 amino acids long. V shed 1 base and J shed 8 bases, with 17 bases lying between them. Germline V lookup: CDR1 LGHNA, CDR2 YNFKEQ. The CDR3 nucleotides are TGTGCCAGCAGCCAAGCGTTCCAGGTTTTCCAGGGCTACACCTTC. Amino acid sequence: CASSQAFQVFQGYTF.

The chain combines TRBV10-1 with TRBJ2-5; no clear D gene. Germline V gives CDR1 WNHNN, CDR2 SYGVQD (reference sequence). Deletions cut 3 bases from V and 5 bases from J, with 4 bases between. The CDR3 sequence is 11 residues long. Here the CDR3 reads CASSDFETQYF. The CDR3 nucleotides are TGCGCCAGCAGTGATTTTGAGACCCAGTACTTC.

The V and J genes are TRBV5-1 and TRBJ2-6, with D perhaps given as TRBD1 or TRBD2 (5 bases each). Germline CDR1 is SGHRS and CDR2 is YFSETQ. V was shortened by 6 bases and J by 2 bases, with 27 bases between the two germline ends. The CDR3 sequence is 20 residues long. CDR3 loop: CASTYSTGAGRLAGANVLTF. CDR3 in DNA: TGCGCCAGCACGTACAGTACCGGGGCGGGCAGATTGGCTGGGGCCAACGTCCTGACTTTC.

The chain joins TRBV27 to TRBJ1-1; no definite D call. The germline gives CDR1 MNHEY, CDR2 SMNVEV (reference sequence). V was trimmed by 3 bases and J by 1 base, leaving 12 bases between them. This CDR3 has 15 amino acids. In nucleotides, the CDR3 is TGTGCCAGCAGTTTTATGGGGAGGTCGAACACTGAAGCTTTCTTT. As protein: CASSFMGRSNTEAFF.

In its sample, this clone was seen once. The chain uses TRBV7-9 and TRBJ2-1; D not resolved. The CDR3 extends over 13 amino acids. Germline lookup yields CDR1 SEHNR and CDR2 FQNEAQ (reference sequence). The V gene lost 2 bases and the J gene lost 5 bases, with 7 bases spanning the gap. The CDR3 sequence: CASSLSGHNEQFF. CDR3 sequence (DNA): TGTGCCAGCAGCTTATCCGGCCACAATGAGCAGTTCTTC.

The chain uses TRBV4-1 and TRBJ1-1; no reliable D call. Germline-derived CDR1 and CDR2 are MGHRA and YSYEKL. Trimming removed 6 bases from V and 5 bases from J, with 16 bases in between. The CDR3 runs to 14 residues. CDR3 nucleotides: TGCGCCAGCAGGGGTATAGGGCTAGGAACTGAAGCTTTCTTT. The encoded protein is CASRGIGLGTEAFF.

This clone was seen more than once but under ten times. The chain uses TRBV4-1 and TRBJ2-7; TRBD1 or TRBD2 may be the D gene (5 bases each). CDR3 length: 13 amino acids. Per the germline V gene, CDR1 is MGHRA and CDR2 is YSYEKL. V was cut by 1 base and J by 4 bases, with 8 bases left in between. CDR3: CASSQGGEYEQYF. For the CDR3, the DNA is TGCGCCAGCAGCCAAGGAGGGGAATACGAGCAGTACTTC.

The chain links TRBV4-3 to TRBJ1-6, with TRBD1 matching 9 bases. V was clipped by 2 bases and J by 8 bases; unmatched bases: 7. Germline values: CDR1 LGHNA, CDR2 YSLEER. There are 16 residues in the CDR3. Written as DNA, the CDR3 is TGCGCCAGCAGCCAACCGCCGGGACAGGGTGATTCACCCCTCCACTTT. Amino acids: CASSQPPGQGDSPLHF.

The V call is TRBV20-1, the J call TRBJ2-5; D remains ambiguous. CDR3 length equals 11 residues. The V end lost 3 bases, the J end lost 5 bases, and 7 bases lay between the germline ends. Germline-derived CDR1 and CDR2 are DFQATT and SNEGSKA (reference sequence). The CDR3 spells CSASASETQYF. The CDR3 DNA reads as TGCAGTGCTAGCGCCTCCGAGACCCAGTACTTC.

CDR3 sequence (DNA): TGTGCCAGCAGCGCCGGGACCATGGGCGAGCAGTACTTC. It codes for CASSAGTMGEQYF. V usage is TRBV9 and J usage is TRBJ2-7; D is perhaps TRBD1 or TRBD2 (5 bases each). V was pared by 3 bases and J by 6 bases, with 13 bases between. The germline V gene has CDR1 SGDLS and CDR2 YYNGEE. The CDR3 runs 13 residues.

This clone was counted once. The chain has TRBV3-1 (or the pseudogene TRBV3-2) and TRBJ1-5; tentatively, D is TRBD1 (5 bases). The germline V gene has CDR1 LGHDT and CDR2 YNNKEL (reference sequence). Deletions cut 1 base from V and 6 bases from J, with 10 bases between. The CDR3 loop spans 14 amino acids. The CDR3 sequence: CASSQGGGVQPQHF. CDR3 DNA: TGTGCCAGCAGCCAAGGGGGGGGTGTTCAGCCCCAGCATTTT.

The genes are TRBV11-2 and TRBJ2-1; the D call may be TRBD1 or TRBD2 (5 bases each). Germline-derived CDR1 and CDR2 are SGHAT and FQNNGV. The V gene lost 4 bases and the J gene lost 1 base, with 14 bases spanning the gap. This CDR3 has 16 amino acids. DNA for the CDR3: TGTGCCAGCAGCTCGCACCGGGACGGATCCTACAATGAGCAGTTCTTC. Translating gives CASSSHRDGSYNEQFF.

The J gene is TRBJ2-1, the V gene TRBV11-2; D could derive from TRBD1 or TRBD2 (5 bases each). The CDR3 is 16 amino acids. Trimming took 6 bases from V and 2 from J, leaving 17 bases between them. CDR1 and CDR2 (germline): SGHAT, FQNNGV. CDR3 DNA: TGTGCCAGCAGGCGTGGGACCGATGTAACCTACAATGAGCAGTTCTTC. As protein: CASRRGTDVTYNEQFF.

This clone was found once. As DNA, the CDR3 is TGTGCCAAGAAGGTCGGGAAGCTAGAGAACACTGAAGCTTTCTTT. Its protein product is CAKKVGKLENTEAFF. This sequence joins TRBV5-3 and TRBJ1-1, with D unresolved. TRBV5-3 is an ORF, and what it does is uncertain. CDR3 size: 15 residues. The V gene lost 9 bases and the J gene lost 1 base, with 19 bases spanning the gap.

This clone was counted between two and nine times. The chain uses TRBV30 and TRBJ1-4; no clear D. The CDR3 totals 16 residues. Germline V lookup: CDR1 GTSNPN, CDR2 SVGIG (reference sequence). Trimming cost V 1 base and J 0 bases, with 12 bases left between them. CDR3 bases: TGTGCCTGGAGTGGAGAGACGGCGGCAACTAATGAAAAACTGTTTTTT. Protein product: CAWSGETAATNEKLFF.

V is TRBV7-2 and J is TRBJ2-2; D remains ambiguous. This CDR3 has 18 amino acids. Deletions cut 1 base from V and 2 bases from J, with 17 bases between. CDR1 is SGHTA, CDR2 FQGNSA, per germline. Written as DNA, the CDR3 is TGTGCCAGCAGCTTAGTATTGGTGGGCAATTTAAACACCGGGGAGCTGTTTTTT. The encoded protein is CASSLVLVGNLNTGELFF.

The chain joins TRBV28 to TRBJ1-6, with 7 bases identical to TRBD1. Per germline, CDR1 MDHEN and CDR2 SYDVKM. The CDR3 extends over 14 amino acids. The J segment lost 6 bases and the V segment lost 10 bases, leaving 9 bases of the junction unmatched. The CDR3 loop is CATRTGRGNSPLHF. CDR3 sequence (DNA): TGTGCCACAAGGACAGGTCGGGGTAATTCACCCCTCCACTTT.

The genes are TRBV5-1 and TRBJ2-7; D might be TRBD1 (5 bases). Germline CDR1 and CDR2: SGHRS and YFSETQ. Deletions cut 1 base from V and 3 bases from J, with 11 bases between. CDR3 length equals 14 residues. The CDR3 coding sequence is TGCGCCAGCAGCTTGTCGTCAGGGAACTACGAGCAGTACTTC. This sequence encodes CASSLSSGNYEQYF.

CDR3 sequence: CASSAGGTEEKLFF. As DNA, the CDR3 is TGTGCCAGCAGCGCAGGGGGGACCGAGGAAAAACTGTTTTTT. The chain carries TRBV28 and TRBJ1-4, with 7 positions matching TRBD1. CDR3 length: 14 residues. From germline, CDR1 is MDHEN and CDR2 SYDVKM. Germline trimming cut 6 bases from V and 8 bases from J; bases unmatched to any gene: 9.

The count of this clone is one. The CDR3, as DNA: TGTGCCAGCAGCTTGAGGCCGAATGAAAAACTGTTTTTT. Its translation is CASSLRPNEKLFF. This chain joins TRBV7-2 and TRBJ1-4; D ambiguous. The CDR3 runs 13 residues. Per the germline V gene, CDR1 is SGHTA and CDR2 is FQGNSA. V was pared by 3 bases and J by 5 bases, with 7 bases between. Supplemented by reference TRBV7-2 and TRBJ1-4, the full variable domain reads GAGVSQSPSNKVTEKGKDVELRCDPISGHTALYWYRQSLGQGLEFLIYFQGNSAPDKSGLPSDRFSAERTGGSVSTLTIQRTQQEDSAVYLCASSLRPNEKLFFGSGTQLSVL.

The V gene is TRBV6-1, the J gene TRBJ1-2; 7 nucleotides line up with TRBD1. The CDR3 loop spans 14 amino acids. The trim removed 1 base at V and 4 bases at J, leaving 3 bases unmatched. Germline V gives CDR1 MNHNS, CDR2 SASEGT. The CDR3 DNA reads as TGTGCCAGCAGTGAAGAGGGGGCGACCTATGGCTACACCTTC. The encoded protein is CASSEEGATYGYTF.

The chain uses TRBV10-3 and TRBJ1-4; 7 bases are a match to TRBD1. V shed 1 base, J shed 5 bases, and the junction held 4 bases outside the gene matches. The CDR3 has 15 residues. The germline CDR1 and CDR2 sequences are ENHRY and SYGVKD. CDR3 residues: CAISEWTGENEKLFF. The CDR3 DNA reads TGTGCCATCAGTGAGTGGACAGGCGAAAATGAAAAACTGTTTTTT.

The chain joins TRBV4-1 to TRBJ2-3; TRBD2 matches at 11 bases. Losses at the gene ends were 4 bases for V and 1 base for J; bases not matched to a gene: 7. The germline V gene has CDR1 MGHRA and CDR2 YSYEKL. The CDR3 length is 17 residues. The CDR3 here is CASSRLAGGGGTDTQYF. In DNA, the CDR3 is TGCGCCAGCAGCCGGCTAGCGGGAGGAGGTGGCACAGATACGCAGTATTTT.